This TCR beta chain was obtained from a study of T cell responses to AZD1222 COVID-19 vaccine. About this clone itself: The antigen is undetermined.

Study-wide results and limits: Mostly white British, mostly female donors; authors suggested clonal diversity may be underestimated.

Some clones are missing from TCRdb's copy, which holds only in-frame ones; the method was immunoSEQ multiplex PCR. The top ten clones hold around 4.5% of a sample with around 80,000 clones, about 92% of them seen once. V dropped 8 bases and J dropped 2 bases, with 11 bases sitting between them. The germline V gene has CDR1 MNHEY and CDR2 SVGAGI. This CDR3 is built from 13 residues. Sequences were derived from peripheral blood, sampled 28 days after the second AZD1222 dose. V is TRBV6-5 and J is TRBJ2-3; D is ambiguous. This receptor was obtained from an adult who received the AZD1222 COVID-19 vaccine. The CDR3 DNA is TGTGCCAGCCAGAGCAGATTCACAGATACGCAGTATTTT. Protein product: CASQSRFTDTQYF.